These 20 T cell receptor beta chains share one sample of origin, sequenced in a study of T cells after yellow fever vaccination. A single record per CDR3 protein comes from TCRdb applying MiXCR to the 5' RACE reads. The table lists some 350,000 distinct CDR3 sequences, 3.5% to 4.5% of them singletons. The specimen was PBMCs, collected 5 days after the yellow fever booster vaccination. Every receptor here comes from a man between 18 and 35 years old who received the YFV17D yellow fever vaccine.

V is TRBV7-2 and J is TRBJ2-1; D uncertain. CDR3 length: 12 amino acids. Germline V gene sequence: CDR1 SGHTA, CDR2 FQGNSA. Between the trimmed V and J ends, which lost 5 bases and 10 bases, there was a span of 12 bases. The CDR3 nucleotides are TGTGCCAGCAGCCCCGGACGCCGAGAGCAGTTCTTC. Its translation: CASSPGRREQFF.

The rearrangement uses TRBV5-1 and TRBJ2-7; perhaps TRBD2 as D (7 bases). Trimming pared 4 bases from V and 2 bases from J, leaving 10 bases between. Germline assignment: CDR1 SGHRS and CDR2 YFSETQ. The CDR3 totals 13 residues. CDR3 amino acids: CASSLRGPYEQYF. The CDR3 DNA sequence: TGCGCCAGCAGCCTGCGGGGGCCCTACGAGCAGTACTTC.

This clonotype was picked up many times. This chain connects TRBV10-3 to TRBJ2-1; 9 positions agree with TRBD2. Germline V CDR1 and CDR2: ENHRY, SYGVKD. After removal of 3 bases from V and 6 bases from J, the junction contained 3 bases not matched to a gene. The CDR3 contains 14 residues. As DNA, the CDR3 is TGTGCCATCAGTGATGGCGGGGGGGGCAATGAGCAGTTCTTC. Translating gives CAISDGGGGNEQFF.

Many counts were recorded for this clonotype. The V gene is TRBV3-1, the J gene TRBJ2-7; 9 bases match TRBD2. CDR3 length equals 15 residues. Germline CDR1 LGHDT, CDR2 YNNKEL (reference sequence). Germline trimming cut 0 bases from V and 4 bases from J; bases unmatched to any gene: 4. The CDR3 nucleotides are TGTGCCAGCAGCCAAGAGCTAGCGGGGCGGTACGAGCAGTACTTC. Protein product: CASSQELAGRYEQYF.

CDR3 loop: CASSADSYSGNTIYF. The CDR3, as DNA: TGTGCCAGCAGTGCCGACAGCTACTCTGGAAACACCATATATTTT. V is TRBV2 and J is TRBJ1-3, with D tentatively TRBD1 (5 bases). Trimming shortened V by 4 bases and J by 0 bases, and 10 bases separated the two germline ends. Looked up from germline, CDR1 is SNHLY and CDR2 is FYNNEI. The CDR3 is 15 residues long.

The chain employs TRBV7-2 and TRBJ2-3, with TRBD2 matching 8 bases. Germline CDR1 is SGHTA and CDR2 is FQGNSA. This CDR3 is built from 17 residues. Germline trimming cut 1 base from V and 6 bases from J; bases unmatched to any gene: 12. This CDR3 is CASSLGTSSWIRDTQYF. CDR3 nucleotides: TGTGCCAGCAGCTTAGGGACTAGCTCTTGGATTCGGGATACGCAGTATTTT.

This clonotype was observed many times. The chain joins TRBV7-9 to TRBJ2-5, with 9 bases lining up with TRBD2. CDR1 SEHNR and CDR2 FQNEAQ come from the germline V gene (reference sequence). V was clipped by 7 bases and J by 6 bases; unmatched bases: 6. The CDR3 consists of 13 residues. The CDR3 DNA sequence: TGTGCCAGCACCCTAGCGGGGATTCAGACCCAGTACTTC. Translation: CASTLAGIQTQYF. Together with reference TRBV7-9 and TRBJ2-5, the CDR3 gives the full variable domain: DTGVSQNPRHKITKRGQNVTFRCDPISEHNRLYWYRQTLGQGPEFLTYFQNEAQLEKSRLLSDRFSAERPKGSFSTLEIQRTEQGDSAMYLCASTLAGIQTQYFGPGTRLLVL.

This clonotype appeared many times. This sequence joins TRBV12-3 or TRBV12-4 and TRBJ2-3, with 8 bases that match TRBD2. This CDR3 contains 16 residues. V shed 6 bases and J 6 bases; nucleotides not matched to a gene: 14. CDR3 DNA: TGTGCCAGCAGCCGCATAGCGGGGAAATTTAGGGATACGCAGTATTTT. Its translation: CASSRIAGKFRDTQYF.

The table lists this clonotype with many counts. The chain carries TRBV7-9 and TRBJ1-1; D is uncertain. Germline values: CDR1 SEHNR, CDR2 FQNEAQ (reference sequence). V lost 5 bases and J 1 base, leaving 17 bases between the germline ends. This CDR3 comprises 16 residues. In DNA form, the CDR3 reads TGTGCCAGCAGCCGACCTCGGGTGTCGGAGAACACTGAAGCTTTCTTT. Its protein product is CASSRPRVSENTEAFF.

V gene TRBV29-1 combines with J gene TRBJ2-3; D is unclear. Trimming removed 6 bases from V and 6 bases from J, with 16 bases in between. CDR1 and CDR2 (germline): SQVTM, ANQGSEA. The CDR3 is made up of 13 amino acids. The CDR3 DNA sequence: TGCAGCGTAAGACGGGCCTCCTACGATACGCAGTATTTT. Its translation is CSVRRASYDTQYF.

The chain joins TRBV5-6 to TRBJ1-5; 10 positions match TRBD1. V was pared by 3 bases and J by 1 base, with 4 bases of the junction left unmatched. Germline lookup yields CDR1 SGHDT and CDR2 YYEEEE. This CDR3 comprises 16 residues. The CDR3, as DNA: TGTGCCAGCAGCTCCCGGGACAGGGGAAGCAATCAGCCCCAGCATTTT. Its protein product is CASSSRDRGSNQPQHF.

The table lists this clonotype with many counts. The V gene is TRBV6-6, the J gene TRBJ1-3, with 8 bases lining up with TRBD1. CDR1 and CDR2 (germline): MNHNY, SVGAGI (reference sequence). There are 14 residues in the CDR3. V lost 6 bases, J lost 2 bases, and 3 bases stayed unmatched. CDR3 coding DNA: TGTGCCAGCAGCCTACAGGGGGCTGGAAACACCATATATTTT. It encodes CASSLQGAGNTIYF.

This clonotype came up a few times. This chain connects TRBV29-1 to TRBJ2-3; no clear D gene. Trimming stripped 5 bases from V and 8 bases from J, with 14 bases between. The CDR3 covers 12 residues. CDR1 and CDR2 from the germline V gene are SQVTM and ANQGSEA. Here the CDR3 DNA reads TGCAGCGTTAGGCAGGTTGGCGGTACGCAGTATTTT. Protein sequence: CSVRQVGGTQYF.

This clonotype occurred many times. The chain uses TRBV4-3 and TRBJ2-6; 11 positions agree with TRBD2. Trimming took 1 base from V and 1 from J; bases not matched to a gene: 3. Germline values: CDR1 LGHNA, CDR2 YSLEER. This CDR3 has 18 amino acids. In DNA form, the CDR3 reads TGCGCCAGCAGCCAAGTACCTAGCGGGGGGTCTGGGGCCAACGTCCTGACTTTC. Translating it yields CASSQVPSGGSGANVLTF.

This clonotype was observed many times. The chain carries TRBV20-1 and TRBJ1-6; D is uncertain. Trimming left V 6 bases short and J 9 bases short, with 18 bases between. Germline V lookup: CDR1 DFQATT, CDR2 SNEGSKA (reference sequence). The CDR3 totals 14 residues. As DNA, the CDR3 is TGCAGTGCAACGTGGGGTCCCGTCGGTTCACCCCTCCACTTT. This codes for CSATWGPVGSPLHF.

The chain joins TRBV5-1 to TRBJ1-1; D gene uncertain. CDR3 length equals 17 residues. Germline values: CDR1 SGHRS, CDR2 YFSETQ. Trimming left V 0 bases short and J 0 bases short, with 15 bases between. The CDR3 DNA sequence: TGCGCCAGCAGCTTGGTCCGCTTGGACCTTATGAACACTGAAGCTTTCTTT. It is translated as CASSLVRLDLMNTEAFF.

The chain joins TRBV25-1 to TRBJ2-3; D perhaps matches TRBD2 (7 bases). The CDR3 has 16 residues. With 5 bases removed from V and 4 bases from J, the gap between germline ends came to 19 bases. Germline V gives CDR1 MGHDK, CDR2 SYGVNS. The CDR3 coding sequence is TGTGCCAGCAGTCGCTGGGGGGCGGGGGATGCAGATACGCAGTATTTT. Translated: CASSRWGAGDADTQYF.

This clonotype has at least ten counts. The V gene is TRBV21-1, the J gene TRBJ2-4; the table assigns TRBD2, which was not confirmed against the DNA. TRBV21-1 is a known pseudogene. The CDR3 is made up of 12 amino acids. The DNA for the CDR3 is TGTGCCAGCAGCAGACTACGTTGCATTCAGTACTTC. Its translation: CASSRLRCIQYF.

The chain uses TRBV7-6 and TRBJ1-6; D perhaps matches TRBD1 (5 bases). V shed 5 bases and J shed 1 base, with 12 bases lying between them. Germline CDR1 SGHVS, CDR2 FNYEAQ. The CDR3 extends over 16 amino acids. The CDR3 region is CASSDSPGSYNSPLHF. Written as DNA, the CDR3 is TGTGCCAGCAGCGATTCACCAGGGTCCTATAATTCACCCCTCCACTTT.

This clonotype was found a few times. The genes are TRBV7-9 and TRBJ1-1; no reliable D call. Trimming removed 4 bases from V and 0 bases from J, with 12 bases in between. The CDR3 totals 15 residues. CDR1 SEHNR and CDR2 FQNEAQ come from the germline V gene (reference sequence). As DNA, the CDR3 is TGTGCCAGCAGCTCCCCGGGCGGCATGAACACTGAAGCTTTCTTT. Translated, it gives CASSSPGGMNTEAFF.